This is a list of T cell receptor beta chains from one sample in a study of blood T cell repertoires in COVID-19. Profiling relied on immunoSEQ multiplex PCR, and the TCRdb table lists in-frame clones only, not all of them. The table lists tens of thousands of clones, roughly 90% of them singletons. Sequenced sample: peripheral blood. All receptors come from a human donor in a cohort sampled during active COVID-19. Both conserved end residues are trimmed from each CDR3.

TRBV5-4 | ASSSGHRPSTDTQY
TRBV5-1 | ASSFQPAGGSETQY
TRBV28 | ATLGGLAGANTGELF
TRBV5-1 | ASSLEGRGNQETQY
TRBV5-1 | ASSLGLGLAVYEQY
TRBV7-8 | ASSFRQPNTEAF
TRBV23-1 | ASSPSGAEAF
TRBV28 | ASSGQGVTSPLH
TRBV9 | ASSVGTGEMGGYT
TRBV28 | ASSFVWGQEYGYT
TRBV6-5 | ATGRTSGYEQY
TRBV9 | ASSVGIDSSYNSPLH
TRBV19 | ASSPVGDRGVD
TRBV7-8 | ASSPGGQGAHYGYT
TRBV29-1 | SVDGTGVAETQY
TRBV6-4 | ASSLEADQPQH
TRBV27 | ASRRTGLEKTQY
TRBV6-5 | ASIPNRSNSPLH
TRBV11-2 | ASSTRTSGNLGSYNEQF
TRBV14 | ASSQVQATGELF
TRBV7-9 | ASSTPGLAKNIQY
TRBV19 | ASSILATNYGYT
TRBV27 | ASSMFSSGGEETQY
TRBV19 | ASTSARGVVDEQF
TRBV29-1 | SVDGARLNTEAF
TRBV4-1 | ASSQNRAMNTEAF
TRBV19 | ASSLTGDDGYT
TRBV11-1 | ASTARLAEDNEQF
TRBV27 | ASSLSSRTANSYNSPLH
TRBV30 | AWSLAGWDEQF